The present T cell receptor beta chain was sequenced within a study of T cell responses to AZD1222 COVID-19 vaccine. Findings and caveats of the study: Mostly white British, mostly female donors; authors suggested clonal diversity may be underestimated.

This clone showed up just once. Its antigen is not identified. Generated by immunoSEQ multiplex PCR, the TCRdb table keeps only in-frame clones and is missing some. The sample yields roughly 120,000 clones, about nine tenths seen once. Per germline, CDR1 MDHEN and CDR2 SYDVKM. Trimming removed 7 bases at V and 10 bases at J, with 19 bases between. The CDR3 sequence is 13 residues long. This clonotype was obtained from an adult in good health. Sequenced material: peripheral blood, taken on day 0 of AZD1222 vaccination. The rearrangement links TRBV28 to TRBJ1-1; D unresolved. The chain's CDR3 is CASTQRADYGAFF. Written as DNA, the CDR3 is TGTGCCAGCACCCAACGGGCCGATTACGGAGCTTTCTTT.